This is a list of T cell receptor beta chains from one sample in a study of cytomegalovirus exposure and HLA in healthy donors. Assay used: immunoSEQ multiplex PCR; TCRdb lists only in-frame clones, some missing. The data show around 190,000 clones, 75% to 80% seen once. Input material: PBMCs. The receptors were sampled from a woman younger than 45 in good health and CMV-seropositive. Each CDR3 is given without its conserved first and last residue.

J	V	CDR3
TRBJ2-5	TRBV11-2	ASSLGGQQLRETQY
TRBJ2-7	TRBV30	AWTFRGSYEQY
TRBJ1-5	TRBV28	ASRSGAAGYSNQPQH
TRBJ2-5	TRBV20-1	GFRGQETQY
TRBJ2-7	TRBV11-2	ASSLIPDEQY
TRBJ2-7	TRBV11-2	ASSLGPEAIEQY
TRBJ2-7	TRBV7-9	SSKIAGGSEQY
TRBJ2-1	TRBV5-1	ASSATGRISYNEQF
TRBJ1-5	TRBV6-1	ASREGASNQPQH
TRBJ2-1	TRBV14	ASSMELAGSNEQF
TRBJ2-7	TRBV6-6	ASRYGLAGAYEQY
TRBJ1-2	TRBV7-8	ASSPGGSSYGYT